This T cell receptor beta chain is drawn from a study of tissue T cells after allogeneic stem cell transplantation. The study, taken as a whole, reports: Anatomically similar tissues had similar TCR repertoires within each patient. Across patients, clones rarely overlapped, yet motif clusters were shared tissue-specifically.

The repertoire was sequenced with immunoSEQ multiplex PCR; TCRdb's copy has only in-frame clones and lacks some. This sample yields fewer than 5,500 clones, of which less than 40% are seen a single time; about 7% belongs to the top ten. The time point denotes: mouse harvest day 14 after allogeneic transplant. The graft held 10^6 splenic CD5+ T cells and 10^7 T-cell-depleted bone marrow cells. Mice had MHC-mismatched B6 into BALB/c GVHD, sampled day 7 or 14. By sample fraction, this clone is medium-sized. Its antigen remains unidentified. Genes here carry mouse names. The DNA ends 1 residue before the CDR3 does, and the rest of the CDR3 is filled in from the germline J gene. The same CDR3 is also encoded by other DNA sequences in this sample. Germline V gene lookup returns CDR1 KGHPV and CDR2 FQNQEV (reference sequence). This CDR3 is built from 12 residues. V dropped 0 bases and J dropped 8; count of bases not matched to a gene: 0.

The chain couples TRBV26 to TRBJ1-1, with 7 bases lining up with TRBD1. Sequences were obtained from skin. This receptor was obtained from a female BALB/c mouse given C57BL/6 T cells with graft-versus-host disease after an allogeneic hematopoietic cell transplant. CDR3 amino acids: CASSLSGGEVFF. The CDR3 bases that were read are TGTGCCAGCAGTCTGTCAGGGGGCGAAGTCTTC.